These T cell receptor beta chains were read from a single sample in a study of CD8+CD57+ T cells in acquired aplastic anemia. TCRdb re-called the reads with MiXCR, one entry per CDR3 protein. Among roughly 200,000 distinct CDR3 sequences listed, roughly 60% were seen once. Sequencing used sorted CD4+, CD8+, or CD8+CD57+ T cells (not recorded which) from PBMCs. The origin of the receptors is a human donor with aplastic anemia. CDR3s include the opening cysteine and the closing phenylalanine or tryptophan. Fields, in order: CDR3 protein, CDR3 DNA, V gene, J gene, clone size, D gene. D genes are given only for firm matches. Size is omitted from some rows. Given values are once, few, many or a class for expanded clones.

CDR3 protein: CASRADRAYEQYF
CDR3 DNA: TGTGCCAGCAGGGCGGACAGGGCCTACGAGCAGTACTTC
V gene: TRBV2
J gene: TRBJ2-7
clone size: once
D gene: TRBD1

CDR3 protein: CATRGDGQETQYF
CDR3 DNA: TGTGCCACCAGGGGGGACGGCCAAGAGACCCAGTACTTC
V gene: TRBV24-1
J gene: TRBJ2-5
clone size: few
D gene: -

CDR3 protein: CASSSYEVTQYF
CDR3 DNA: TGTGCCAGCAGCTCATATGAGGTGACCCAGTACTTC
V gene: TRBV7-2
J gene: TRBJ2-5
clone size: -
D gene: -

CDR3 protein: CASINTRAVDYGYTF
CDR3 DNA: TGTGCCAGCATCAACACTAGGGCGGTTGACTATGGCTACACCTTC
V gene: TRBV2
J gene: TRBJ1-2
clone size: -
D gene: -

CDR3 protein: CSARVGRGPYNSPLHF
CDR3 DNA: TGCAGTGCTAGAGTGGGGAGGGGTCCCTATAATTCACCCCTCCACTTT
V gene: TRBV20-1
J gene: TRBJ1-6
clone size: -
D gene: -

CDR3 protein: CASSDYRGYTQYF
CDR3 DNA: TGTGCCAGCAGTGATTACAGGGGATATACGCAGTATTTT
V gene: TRBV2
J gene: TRBJ2-3
clone size: -
D gene: TRBD1

CDR3 protein: CASRDAGNTIYF
CDR3 DNA: TGTGCCAGCAGGGACGCGGGAAACACCATATATTTT
V gene: TRBV7-9
J gene: TRBJ1-3
clone size: few
D gene: -

CDR3 protein: CASSLDSYTQYF
CDR3 DNA: TGTGCCAGCAGCTTGGATTCGTATACGCAGTATTTT
V gene: TRBV5-4
J gene: TRBJ2-3
clone size: few
D gene: -

CDR3 protein: CATSRDRDHEQYF
CDR3 DNA: TGTGCCACCAGCAGAGACAGGGACCACGAGCAGTACTTC
V gene: TRBV15
J gene: TRBJ2-7
clone size: few
D gene: -

CDR3 protein: CSAREYYGYTF
CDR3 DNA: TGCAGTGCTAGGGAGTACTATGGCTACACCTTC
V gene: TRBV20-1
J gene: TRBJ1-2
clone size: -
D gene: -

CDR3 protein: CSANRANQPQHF
CDR3 DNA: TGCAGTGCTAACCGGGCTAATCAGCCCCAGCATTTT
V gene: TRBV20-1
J gene: TRBJ1-5
clone size: few
D gene: -

CDR3 protein: CASSWGGYEQYF
CDR3 DNA: TGTGCCAGCAGCTGGGGGGGCTACGAGCAGTACTTC
V gene: TRBV7-9
J gene: TRBJ2-7
clone size: few
D gene: TRBD2

CDR3 protein: CASSSAAGPGYTF
CDR3 DNA: TGTGCCAGCAGCTCCGCGGCCGGGCCTGGCTACACCTTC
V gene: TRBV7-9
J gene: TRBJ1-2
clone size: -
D gene: -

CDR3 protein: CASSADRETGYTF
CDR3 DNA: TGTGCCAGCAGCGCGGACAGGGAAACTGGCTACACCTTC
V gene: TRBV11-2
J gene: TRBJ1-2
clone size: -
D gene: TRBD1

CDR3 protein: CASSPRTGTDEQYF
CDR3 DNA: TGTGCCAGCAGCCCCCGGACTGGGACGGATGAGCAGTACTTC
V gene: TRBV5-1
J gene: TRBJ2-7
clone size: -
D gene: -

CDR3 protein: CASSYRETYEQYF
CDR3 DNA: TGTGCCAGTAGTTACAGGGAGACCTACGAGCAGTACTTC
V gene: TRBV19
J gene: TRBJ2-7
clone size: -
D gene: -

CDR3 protein: CASVGQGDNSPLHF
CDR3 DNA: TGTGCCAGCGTAGGGCAGGGCGACAATTCACCCCTCCACTTT
V gene: TRBV6-6
J gene: TRBJ1-6
clone size: -
D gene: -

CDR3 protein: CASSLRENYEQYF
CDR3 DNA: TGTGCCAGCAGCCTCCGGGAGAACTACGAGCAGTACTTC
V gene: TRBV7-6
J gene: TRBJ2-7
clone size: many
D gene: -

CDR3 protein: CSVDGGQNIQYF
CDR3 DNA: TGCAGCGTTGATGGGGGGCAAAACATTCAGTACTTC
V gene: TRBV29-1
J gene: TRBJ2-4
clone size: -
D gene: -

CDR3 protein: CATSGNGREGDTQYF
CDR3 DNA: TGTGCCACCAGCGGTAACGGGAGAGAGGGAGATACGCAGTATTTT
V gene: TRBV15
J gene: TRBJ2-3
clone size: -
D gene: -

CDR3 protein: CSVEVGVGYGYTF
CDR3 DNA: TGCAGCGTTGAAGTGGGGGTAGGCTATGGCTACACCTTC
V gene: TRBV29-1
J gene: TRBJ1-2
clone size: few
D gene: -

CDR3 protein: CASSGDSPGSYEQYF
CDR3 DNA: TGCGCCAGCAGTGGGGACTCCCCGGGCTCCTACGAGCAGTACTTC
V gene: TRBV10-1
J gene: TRBJ2-7
clone size: few
D gene: -

CDR3 protein: CSAAGLDGPNIRYF
CDR3 DNA: TGCAGTGCCGCGGGACTAGATGGGCCAAACATTCGGTACTTC
V gene: TRBV20-1
J gene: TRBJ2-4
clone size: once
D gene: TRBD2

CDR3 protein: CASGLGIAGGETQYF
CDR3 DNA: TGTGCCAGCGGCTTAGGGATAGCGGGGGGGGAGACCCAGTACTTC
V gene: TRBV7-3
J gene: TRBJ2-5
clone size: -
D gene: TRBD2

CDR3 protein: CASSSARHNEQFF
CDR3 DNA: TGTGCCAGCAGCTCTGCTAGGCACAATGAGCAGTTCTTC
V gene: TRBV12-3/TRBV12-4
J gene: TRBJ2-1
clone size: -
D gene: -

CDR3 protein: CATRGRERGVTQYF
CDR3 DNA: TGTGCCACCCGAGGGCGAGAAAGGGGGGTTACGCAGTATTTT
V gene: TRBV19
J gene: TRBJ2-3
clone size: -
D gene: -

CDR3 protein: CASSESYSPLHF
CDR3 DNA: TGCGCCAGCAGTGAGTCGTATTCACCCCTCCACTTT
V gene: TRBV10-1
J gene: TRBJ1-6
clone size: -
D gene: -

CDR3 protein: CAATTGQTTDTQYF
CDR3 DNA: TGTGCCGCCACCACGGGACAGACCACAGATACGCAGTATTTT
V gene: TRBV5-1
J gene: TRBJ2-3
clone size: -
D gene: TRBD1

CDR3 protein: CASGRDGPNTEAFF
CDR3 DNA: TGTGCTAGTGGCAGGGACGGGCCTAACACTGAAGCTTTCTTT
V gene: TRBV12-5
J gene: TRBJ1-1
clone size: -
D gene: -

CDR3 protein: CASSLEVGGSGQETQYF
CDR3 DNA: TGTGCCAGCAGCTTAGAGGTTGGGGGGTCAGGGCAAGAGACCCAGTACTTC
V gene: TRBV7-6
J gene: TRBJ2-5
clone size: -
D gene: -

CDR3 protein: CASELGTVYYGYTF
CDR3 DNA: TGTGCCAGCGAACTAGGGACAGTCTACTATGGCTACACCTTC
V gene: TRBV2
J gene: TRBJ1-2
clone size: -
D gene: TRBD1

CDR3 protein: CSLGPCGRRYEQYF
CDR3 DNA: TGCAGTCTTGGTCCTTGCGGGCGGAGGTACGAACAGTACTTC
V gene: TRBV20-1
J gene: TRBJ2-7
clone size: -
D gene: -

CDR3 protein: CAISSPGTSGLYEQYF
CDR3 DNA: TGTGCCATCAGTTCACCCGGAACTAGCGGCCTCTACGAGCAGTACTTC
V gene: TRBV10-3
J gene: TRBJ2-7
clone size: -
D gene: TRBD2

CDR3 protein: CATSEHGQVYNEQYF
CDR3 DNA: TGTGCCACCAGTGAGCATGGACAGGTCTACAATGAGCAGTATTTT
V gene: TRBV24-1
J gene: TRBJ2-3
clone size: -
D gene: TRBD1

CDR3 protein: CSARDPEGGKSYEQYF
CDR3 DNA: TGCAGTGCTAGAGACCCCGAAGGGGGGAAATCCTACGAGCAGTACTTC
V gene: TRBV20-1
J gene: TRBJ2-7
clone size: few
D gene: -

CDR3 protein: CASSEFEDNEQFF
CDR3 DNA: TGTGCCAGCAGTGAATTCGAGGACAATGAGCAGTTCTTC
V gene: TRBV2
J gene: TRBJ2-1
clone size: -
D gene: -

CDR3 protein: CASSHEGVVHGYTF
CDR3 DNA: TGTGCCAGCAGTCATGAGGGGGTCGTGCATGGCTACACCTTC
V gene: TRBV11-2
J gene: TRBJ1-2
clone size: many
D gene: -

CDR3 protein: CSVPRGGRGYGYTF
CDR3 DNA: TGCAGCGTTCCCCGGGGGGGACGAGGCTATGGCTACACCTTC
V gene: TRBV29-1
J gene: TRBJ1-2
clone size: -
D gene: -

CDR3 protein: CASSEKSSTDTQYF
CDR3 DNA: TGTGCCAGCAGTGAAAAGTCTAGCACAGATACGCAGTATTTT
V gene: TRBV2
J gene: TRBJ2-3
clone size: -
D gene: -

CDR3 protein: CASSLGGGAGEQFF
CDR3 DNA: TGTGCCAGCAGCTTAGGCGGGGGGGCAGGGGAGCAGTTCTTC
V gene: TRBV7-3
J gene: TRBJ2-1
clone size: -
D gene: TRBD2

CDR3 protein: CAISESGLAGDSGELFF
CDR3 DNA: TGTGCCATCAGTGAGTCAGGTCTAGCGGGGGACTCCGGGGAGCTGTTTTTT
V gene: TRBV10-3
J gene: TRBJ2-2
clone size: many
D gene: TRBD2

CDR3 protein: CASSLLRASRETQYF
CDR3 DNA: TGTGCCAGCAGCTTATTGAGGGCCTCGAGGGAGACCCAGTACTTC
V gene: TRBV7-9
J gene: TRBJ2-5
clone size: many
D gene: -

CDR3 protein: CASRARGTYNSPLHF
CDR3 DNA: TGTGCCAGCAGAGCCAGGGGTACCTATAATTCACCCCTCCACTTT
V gene: TRBV2
J gene: TRBJ1-6
clone size: -
D gene: -

CDR3 protein: CASSSPEDQPTPLVDEQFF
CDR3 DNA: TGTGCCAGTAGTAGTCCGGAGGACCAGCCTACCCCCTTAGTCGATGAGCAGTTCTTC
V gene: TRBV19
J gene: TRBJ2-1
clone size: many
D gene: -

CDR3 protein: CASSIRGENTGELFF
CDR3 DNA: TGTGCCAGCTCGATCCGGGGGGAGAACACCGGGGAGCTGTTTTTT
V gene: TRBV7-6
J gene: TRBJ2-2
clone size: once
D gene: TRBD2

CDR3 protein: CASSRYTVDGYTF
CDR3 DNA: TGTGCCAGCAGCCGATATACAGTTGATGGCTACACCTTC
V gene: TRBV7-2
J gene: TRBJ1-2
clone size: -
D gene: -

CDR3 protein: CASSIGPNGQPQHF
CDR3 DNA: TGTGCCAGTAGTATAGGCCCGAACGGGCAGCCCCAGCATTTT
V gene: TRBV19
J gene: TRBJ1-5
clone size: -
D gene: -

CDR3 protein: CASRNDGNSPLHF
CDR3 DNA: TGTGCCAGCAGAAACGACGGGAATTCACCCCTCCACTTT
V gene: TRBV10-3
J gene: TRBJ1-6
clone size: once
D gene: -

CDR3 protein: CAISESRGGTITEKLFF
CDR3 DNA: TGTGCCATCAGTGAGTCGAGAGGGGGGACGATTACCGAAAAACTGTTTTTT
V gene: TRBV10-3
J gene: TRBJ1-4
clone size: -
D gene: -